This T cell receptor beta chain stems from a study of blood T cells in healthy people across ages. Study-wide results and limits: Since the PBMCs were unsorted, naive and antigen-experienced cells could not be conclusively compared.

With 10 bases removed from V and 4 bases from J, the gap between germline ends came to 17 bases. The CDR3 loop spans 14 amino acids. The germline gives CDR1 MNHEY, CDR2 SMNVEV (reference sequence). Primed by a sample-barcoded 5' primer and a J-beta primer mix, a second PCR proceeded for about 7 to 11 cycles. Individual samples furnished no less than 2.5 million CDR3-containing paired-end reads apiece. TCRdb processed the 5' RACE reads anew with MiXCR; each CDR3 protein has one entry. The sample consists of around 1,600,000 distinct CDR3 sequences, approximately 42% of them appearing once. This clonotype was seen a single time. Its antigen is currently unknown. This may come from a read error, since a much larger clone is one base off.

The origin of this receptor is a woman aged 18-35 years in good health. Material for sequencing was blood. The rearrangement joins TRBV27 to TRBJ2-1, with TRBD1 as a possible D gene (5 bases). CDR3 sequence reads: CANSVRVEYNEQFF. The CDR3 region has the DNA TGTGCCAACAGCGTCAGGGTAGAGTACAATGAGCAGTTCTTC.